A single sample is the source of the 27 T cell receptor beta chains below, sequenced in a study of CD8 T cells in Susac syndrome. It was with random hexamers that roughly 0.5 to 1 ug RNA was reverse transcribed. TCRdb ran MiXCR on the immunoSEQ multiplex PCR reads and lists one entry per CDR3 protein. This table has roughly 130,000 distinct CDR3 sequences, more than 90% appearing once. Sample: CD4+ T cells from PBMCs. The receptors originated from a human donor in good health.

The chain is built from TRBV13 and TRBJ2-5; D gene unclear. Per the germline V gene, CDR1 is PRHDT and CDR2 is FYEKMQ (reference sequence). V shed 4 bases and J shed 5 bases, with 14 bases lying between them. This CDR3 has 14 residues. The CDR3 coding sequence is TGTGCCAGCAGCTCAAGGAGTGGGTCGGAGACCCAGTACTTC. Encoded protein: CASSSRSGSETQYF.

The V and J genes are TRBV30 and TRBJ2-2; a weak D match, TRBD2 (6 bases). The CDR3 extends over 13 amino acids. From germline, CDR1 is GTSNPN and CDR2 SVGIG (reference sequence). The germline V and J ends were trimmed by 0 bases and 7 bases, with 9 bases remaining between them. The CDR3 nucleotides read TGTGCCTGGAGTGTAAGGCGGGGCGGGGAGCTGTTTTTT. Translation: CAWSVRRGGELFF.

This sequence joins TRBV29-1 and TRBJ1-2, with TRBD1 matching over 7 bases. V dropped 3 bases and J dropped 4; count of bases not matched to a gene: 8. In germline, CDR1 is SQVTM, CDR2 ANQGSEA. The CDR3 loop spans 14 amino acids. The CDR3 nucleotides read TGCAGCGTTGATAAGGGGGCGCAAGGCTATGGCTACACCTTC. Translating it yields CSVDKGAQGYGYTF.

This sequence joins TRBV7-2 and TRBJ2-1; perhaps TRBD1 as D (6 bases). The CDR3 is 15 residues long. The V end was cut by 5 bases, the J end by 6 bases, with 17 bases between. CDR1 SGHTA and CDR2 FQGNSA come from the germline V gene. CDR3 coding DNA: TGTGCCAGCAGCCCCCAGGGGATGGTCCGCAATGAGCAGTTCTTC. Encoded protein: CASSPQGMVRNEQFF.

V gene TRBV5-8 combines with J gene TRBJ2-7; no reliable D call. Germline V lookup: CDR1 SGHTS, CDR2 YDEGEE. This CDR3 has 15 amino acids. Deletions cut 2 bases from V and 4 bases from J, with 16 bases between. The CDR3 DNA sequence: TGTGCCAGCAGCTTCGCTTACTCCGCCTATTACGAGCAGTACTTC. Protein: CASSFAYSAYYEQYF.

The chain has TRBV19 and TRBJ2-3, with D perhaps matching TRBD1 or TRBD2 (5 bases each). Trimming left V 5 bases short and J 5 bases short, with 11 bases between. Germline CDR1 and CDR2: LNHDA and SQIVND (reference sequence). The CDR3 spans 13 residues. The CDR3 region is CASSDEGRDTQYF. DNA of the CDR3: TGTGCCAGTAGTGATGAGGGGCGAGATACGCAGTATTTT.

The chain has TRBV7-9 and TRBJ1-2; TRBD1 is a possible D gene (6 bases). Trimming removed 3 bases at V and 5 bases at J, with 10 bases between. The CDR3 extends over 13 amino acids. CDR1 is SEHNR and CDR2 is FQNEAQ in the germline V gene (reference sequence). The CDR3 region has the DNA TGTGCCAGCAGCTTTGTAGGGGGATATGGCTACACCTTC. Translation: CASSFVGGYGYTF.

This clonotype was picked up one time. This sequence joins TRBV4-1 and TRBJ2-1; maybe TRBD1 (6 bases). This CDR3 is 12 amino acids long. V shed 7 bases and J shed 10 bases, with 14 bases lying between them. The germline V gene encodes CDR1 MGHRA and CDR2 YSYEKL. The CDR3 DNA follows: TGCGCCAGCATCATCGAAACAGGGGAGCAGTTCTTC. Its protein is CASIIETGEQFF.

V is TRBV12-3 or TRBV12-4 and J is TRBJ2-1; maybe TRBD2 (6 bases). The CDR3 loop spans 15 amino acids. Trimming shortened V by 5 bases and J by 0 bases, and 11 bases separated the two germline ends. This CDR3 reads CASSPWGDSYNEQFF. The DNA for the CDR3 is TGTGCCAGCAGTCCATGGGGGGACTCCTACAATGAGCAGTTCTTC.

The rearrangement links TRBV7-2 to TRBJ2-1; TRBD2 agrees at 12 bases. The germline gives CDR1 SGHTA, CDR2 FQGNSA. CDR3 length equals 15 residues. V gave up 5 bases and J gave up 5 bases; unmatched junction bases: 4. The CDR3 DNA reads as TGTGCCAGCAGCCCAAGACTAGCGGGAGACAATGAGCAGTTCTTC. Amino acid sequence: CASSPRLAGDNEQFF. Supplemented by reference TRBV7-2 and TRBJ2-1, the full variable domain reads GAGVSQSPSNKVTEKGKDVELRCDPISGHTALYWYRQSLGQGLEFLIYFQGNSAPDKSGLPSDRFSAERTGGSVSTLTIQRTQQEDSAVYLCASSPRLAGDNEQFFGPGTRLTVL.

V and J are TRBV5-1 and TRBJ1-2, with D uncertain. Germline V lookup: CDR1 SGHRS, CDR2 YFSETQ. V dropped 6 bases and J dropped 6 bases, with 9 bases sitting between them. The CDR3 has 11 residues. The CDR3, as DNA: TGCGCCAGCACTAGCGGCCATGGCTACACCTTC. This encodes CASTSGHGYTF.

In this sample, this clonotype turned up a few times. V and J are TRBV27 and TRBJ2-5; D ambiguous. Germline CDR1 reads MNHEY; CDR2 reads SMNVEV (reference sequence). The CDR3 is 12 amino acids. The V and J ends lost 5 bases and 2 bases respectively, with 6 bases between them. Here the CDR3 DNA reads TGTGCCAGCAGTAAAACTCAAGAGACCCAGTACTTC. It specifies CASSKTQETQYF.

This clonotype was found once. The chain couples TRBV5-1 to TRBJ2-5; D might be TRBD1 or TRBD2, each matching 5 bases. Germline CDR1 and CDR2: SGHRS and YFSETQ. This CDR3 has 16 amino acids. V was clipped by 4 bases and J by 1 base, with 17 bases between them. The DNA of the CDR3 is TGCGCCAGCAGCAGCAAGGGAGACAGCTTCCAAGAGACCCAGTACTTC. As protein: CASSSKGDSFQETQYF. Variable domain in full (rest from reference TRBV5-1 and TRBJ2-5): KAGVTQTPRYLIKTRGQQVTLSCSPISGHRSVSWYQQTPGQGLQFLFEYFSETQRNKGNFPGRFSGRQFSNSRSEMNVSTLELGDSALYLCASSSKGDSFQETQYFGPGTRLLVL.

The rearrangement joins TRBV6-6 to TRBJ2-5; D uncertain. There are 15 residues in the CDR3. V was trimmed by 4 bases and J by 5 bases, leaving 17 bases between them. The V gene's germline CDR1 is MNHNY and CDR2 SVGAGI (reference sequence). The CDR3 DNA follows: TGTGCCAGCAGTTTCGAAGCAGGCCTCACGGAGACCCAGTACTTC. It translates to CASSFEAGLTETQYF.

V usage is TRBV7-2 and J usage is TRBJ1-1; no firm D call. The CDR3 sequence is 13 residues long. Germline loops: CDR1 SGHTA, CDR2 FQGNSA. V was pared by 5 bases and J by 0 bases, with 7 bases between. CDR3 in amino acids: CASSISMNTEAFF. The CDR3 DNA follows: TGTGCCAGCAGCATATCCATGAACACTGAAGCTTTCTTT.

The chain recombines TRBV5-1 with TRBJ2-7, with D perhaps TRBD2 (6 bases). Germline CDR1 SGHRS, CDR2 YFSETQ. The CDR3 runs 14 residues. V lost 0 bases and J 7 bases, leaving 14 bases between the germline ends. The CDR3 loop reads CASSLAEGSTEQYF. For the CDR3, the DNA is TGCGCCAGCAGCTTGGCGGAGGGCTCCACAGAGCAGTACTTC.

The chain carries TRBV5-1 and TRBJ2-6, with D possibly TRBD1 on 6 matching bases. Trimming took 7 bases from V and 4 from J, leaving 12 bases between them. The CDR3 length is 14 residues. The germline V gene has CDR1 SGHRS and CDR2 YFSETQ. The CDR3 reads CASELGAGANVLTF. DNA of the CDR3: TGCGCCAGCGAACTGGGGGCCGGGGCCAACGTCCTGACTTTC. Full variable domain (outside the CDR3, taken from reference TRBV5-1 and TRBJ2-6): KAGVTQTPRYLIKTRGQQVTLSCSPISGHRSVSWYQQTPGQGLQFLFEYFSETQRNKGNFPGRFSGRQFSNSRSEMNVSTLELGDSALYLCASELGAGANVLTFGAGSRLTVL.

The chain uses TRBV9 and TRBJ1-3; D might be TRBD1 (6 bases). Germline CDR1 SGDLS, CDR2 YYNGEE. This CDR3 contains 14 residues. V lost 6 bases to trimming and J lost 1 base, with 11 bases between them. CDR3 bases: TGTGCCAGCACCAGAGGGGGTTCTGGAAACACCATATATTTT. Protein sequence: CASTRGGSGNTIYF.

The chain couples TRBV2 to TRBJ2-4; tentatively, D is TRBD2 (6 bases). This CDR3 contains 12 residues. Germline values: CDR1 SNHLY, CDR2 FYNNEI. Trimming took 6 bases from V and 11 from J, leaving 14 bases between them. The CDR3 sequence is CASRLTGTLQYF. CDR3 sequence (DNA): TGTGCCAGCAGGCTTACCGGGACTCTTCAGTACTTC.

The chain combines TRBV3-1 with TRBJ2-5, with TRBD2 matching over 7 bases. The CDR3 spans 15 residues. The ends lost 1 base at V and 2 bases at J; junction bases unmatched: 4. Per germline, CDR1 LGHDT and CDR2 YNNKEL (reference sequence). In DNA form, the CDR3 reads TGTGCCAGCAGCCAAGGCCCTAGCGGACAAGAGACCCAGTACTTC. Translating gives CASSQGPSGQETQYF.

The chain has TRBV3-1 and TRBJ2-2; 8 bases are a match to TRBD2. J was trimmed by 7 bases and V by 3 bases; bases with no gene match: 4. CDR1 LGHDT and CDR2 YNNKEL come from the germline V gene (reference sequence). The CDR3 spans 14 residues. CDR3 in amino acids: CASSQGLVGGELFF. CDR3 DNA sequence: TGTGCCAGCAGCCAGGGACTAGTGGGCGGGGAGCTGTTTTTT.

The gene calls are TRBV29-1 and TRBJ2-7; 13 bases map to TRBD2. The CDR3 consists of 14 residues. J gave up 12 bases and V 7 bases, and 15 bases lay outside the gene matches. The germline V gene has CDR1 SQVTM and CDR2 ANQGSEA. For the CDR3, the DNA is TGCAGCGCCAAGTTAGGGACTAGCGGGACGTCAATGTACTTC. Translation: CSAKLGTSGTSMYF.

The gene calls are TRBV7-2 and TRBJ2-7; a possible D gene is TRBD1 (6 bases). V was trimmed by 5 bases and J by 6 bases, leaving 14 bases between them. Germline V gene sequence: CDR1 SGHTA, CDR2 FQGNSA. The CDR3 length is 13 residues. In DNA, the CDR3 is TGTGCCAGCAGCGCTCAACAGGGTAGCGAGCAGTACTTC. As protein: CASSAQQGSEQYF.

This clonotype appeared a single time. The chain recombines TRBV29-1 with TRBJ2-1; D perhaps matches TRBD1 (5 bases). Germline V gene lookup returns CDR1 SQVTM and CDR2 ANQGSEA. Trimming removed 7 bases at V and 6 bases at J, with 7 bases between. The CDR3 spans 10 residues. The CDR3 region is CSAQVNEQFF. The CDR3 DNA reads TGCAGCGCACAGGTCAATGAGCAGTTCTTC.

The chain combines TRBV7-9 with TRBJ1-5; a weak D match, TRBD1 (5 bases). Germline V gene sequence: CDR1 SEHNR, CDR2 FQNEAQ (reference sequence). This CDR3 region has 13 residues. Trimming left V 5 bases short and J 10 bases short, with 15 bases between. The CDR3 nucleotides are TGTGCCAGCAGCGGGACCGGGATTGAACCCCAGCATTTT. It codes for CASSGTGIEPQHF.

The genes are TRBV29-1 and TRBJ1-2, with D perhaps matching TRBD1 (5 bases). There are 13 residues in the CDR3. The V and J ends lost 5 bases and 2 bases respectively, with 12 bases between them. The germline gives CDR1 SQVTM, CDR2 ANQGSEA. CDR3 coding DNA: TGCAGCGTTTCCGGGACGGTGAACTATGGCTACACCTTC. It specifies CSVSGTVNYGYTF.

This clonotype was detected only a few times. The rearrangement links TRBV29-1 to TRBJ2-1; D is undetermined. The ends were cut back, 4 bases at V and 3 bases at J, with 1 base in the middle. CDR3 size: 10 residues. Germline V lookup: CDR1 SQVTM, CDR2 ANQGSEA. The CDR3 protein is CSVGYNEQFF. The DNA for the CDR3 is TGCAGCGTTGGCTACAATGAGCAGTTCTTC.